Listed below are T cell receptor beta chains from one sample, sequenced in a study of shared clonotypes between healthy human individuals. Clones were sequenced by immunoSEQ multiplex PCR, and TCRdb holds only the in-frame ones, with some missing. The sample records fewer than 850,000 clones, 95% to 97% being singletons. The sequencing sample was made of naive CD8+ T cells sorted from blood. The receptors come from a man aged 30 to 45 in good health. Both conserved end residues are part of each CDR3. D genes are given only for firm matches. Expanded clones get a size class; other rows say once, few or many, or leave the size out.

TRBV14,TRBD2,NA,TRBJ2-1,CASSHLPGTSGSNEQFF,TGTGCCAGCAGCCACCTTCCCGGGACTAGCGGTAGCAATGAGCAGTTCTTC
TRBV27,NA,NA,TRBJ1-4,CASKDGSNEKLFF,TGTGCCAGCAAGGACGGGTCTAATGAAAAACTGTTTTTT
TRBV6-1,NA,NA,TRBJ1-5,CASKGRHYNQPQHF,TGTGCCAGCAAGGGCAGACACTACAATCAGCCCCAGCATTTT
TRBV19,NA,NA,TRBJ2-7,CASSRGFSYEQYF,TGTGCCAGTAGCAGGGGATTCTCCTACGAGCAGTACTTC
TRBV19,TRBD1,NA,TRBJ1-1,CASSIWGDSTEAFF,TGTGCCAGTAGTATCTGGGGGGACAGCACTGAAGCTTTCTTT
TRBV28,NA,NA,TRBJ1-3,CASSSFEYRDEEPLSGNTIYF,TGTGCCAGCAGTTCATTCGAATACAGGGACGAGGAACCTCTCTCTGGAAACACCATATATTTT
TRBV4-3,TRBD1,NA,TRBJ2-7,CASSQGQGSYEQYF,TGCGCCAGCAGCCAAGGACAGGGCTCCTACGAGCAGTACTTC
TRBV6-6,NA,NA,TRBJ2-5,CASSAGEQETQYF,TGTGCCAGCAGTGCAGGAGAACAAGAGACCCAGTACTTC
TRBV6-5,TRBD1,once,TRBJ2-3,CASSSTGSSTDTQYF,TGTGCCAGCAGTTCGACAGGGTCTAGCACAGATACGCAGTATTTT
TRBV9,TRBD1,NA,TRBJ2-3,CASSVGWDRSTDTQYF,TGTGCCAGCAGCGTAGGATGGGACAGAAGCACAGATACGCAGTATTTT
TRBV28,TRBD1,NA,TRBJ2-1,CASSRATGRSYNEQFF,TGTGCCAGCAGTCGGGCGACAGGGCGCTCCTACAATGAGCAGTTCTTC
TRBV11-2,NA,NA,TRBJ2-7,CASSVGQSYEQYF,TGTGCCAGCAGCGTCGGACAGTCCTACGAGCAGTACTTC
TRBV5-4,NA,NA,TRBJ2-7,CAGKNIGHYEQYF,TGTGCCGGCAAAAACATAGGGCACTACGAGCAGTACTTC
TRBV7-2,TRBD2,NA,TRBJ2-3,CASSSGLAGTQYF,TGTGCCAGCAGCTCGGGACTAGCGGGCACGCAGTATTTT
TRBV10-3,NA,NA,TRBJ2-7,CAINGPAYEQYF,TGTGCCATCAACGGCCCAGCCTACGAGCAGTACTTC
TRBV4-1,NA,NA,TRBJ1-4,CASSQDSWQGQNEKLFF,TGCGCCAGCAGCCAAGACTCTTGGCAGGGTCAGAATGAAAAACTGTTTTTT
TRBV7-2,NA,NA,TRBJ2-1,CASSLGAAQQFF,TGTGCCAGCAGCTTAGGGGCGGCCCAGCAGTTCTTC
TRBV27,TRBD1,NA,TRBJ2-7,CATMGQGPHEQYF,TGTGCCACCATGGGACAGGGTCCCCACGAGCAGTACTTC
TRBV11-2,TRBD2,NA,TRBJ2-1,CAIPGTSEYNEQFF,TGTGCCATCCCAGGGACTAGCGAATACAATGAGCAGTTCTTC
TRBV9,NA,NA,TRBJ2-6,CASSPMGVGSGANVLTF,TGTGCCAGCAGCCCGATGGGGGTTGGCTCTGGGGCCAACGTCCTGACTTTC
TRBV6-5,NA,once,TRBJ2-5,CASSYSSPSVGETQYF,TGTGCCAGCAGTTACTCCAGCCCCTCCGTGGGAGAGACCCAGTACTTC
TRBV5-1,TRBD1,NA,TRBJ1-4,CASSLGTGGYEKLFF,TGCGCCAGCAGCTTGGGGACAGGGGGCTATGAAAAACTGTTTTTT
TRBV20-1,NA,NA,TRBJ1-2,CSASSGDGYTF,TGCAGTGCTAGTAGCGGTGACGGCTACACCTTC
TRBV6-1,NA,NA,TRBJ2-1,CASSEVRGEQFF,TGTGCCAGCAGTGAAGTTAGGGGTGAGCAGTTCTTC
TRBV27,NA,NA,TRBJ2-7,CASSLRGYEQYF,TGTGCCAGCAGTTTAAGGGGTTACGAGCAGTACTTC
TRBV7-9,NA,NA,TRBJ2-7,CASSLEQAANDEQYF,TGTGCCAGCAGCCTAGAGCAGGCGGCGAACGACGAGCAGTACTTC
TRBV10-3,NA,NA,TRBJ2-1,CAISELIEGQFF,TGTGCCATCAGTGAGTTGATAGAGGGGCAGTTCTTC
TRBV5-1,TRBD1,NA,TRBJ2-1,CASTEGQGEDEQFF,TGCGCCAGCACTGAGGGACAGGGTGAAGATGAGCAGTTCTTC
TRBV6-6,NA,NA,TRBJ2-7,CASSRDGYEQYF,TGTGCCAGCAGCCGCGACGGGTACGAGCAGTACTTC
TRBV7-9,NA,NA,TRBJ2-7,CASSLDRDSYEQYF,TGTGCCAGCAGCTTAGACAGGGACTCCTACGAGCAGTACTTC
TRBV5-1,TRBD1,NA,TRBJ2-7,CASSLMGQNYEQYF,TGCGCCAGCAGCTTGATGGGACAGAACTACGAGCAGTACTTC
TRBV28,NA,NA,TRBJ2-5,CASSLGPRVGRETQYF,TGTGCCAGCAGTTTAGGGCCGAGGGTCGGGCGAGAGACCCAGTACTTC
TRBV5-1,NA,NA,TRBJ2-1,CASSQSGVTYNEQFF,TGCGCCAGCAGCCAATCGGGAGTTACCTACAATGAGCAGTTCTTC
TRBV4-3,NA,NA,TRBJ1-5,CASSRDTDSNQPQHF,TGCGCCAGCAGCCGGGACACCGATAGCAATCAGCCCCAGCATTTT
TRBV7-9,NA,NA,TRBJ2-7,CASSPEAGVRYEQYF,TGTGCCAGCAGCCCTGAGGCAGGGGTGAGGTACGAGCAGTACTTC